This section outlines one T cell receptor beta chain sequence together with its context. This CDR3 has 13 amino acids. The V end lost 4 bases, the J end lost 3 bases, and 7 bases lay between the germline ends. The germline CDR1 and CDR2 sequences are SGHNT and YENEEA. This record belongs to a study of blood T cell repertoires in COVID-19. The wider study: T cells, B-cell-depleted T cells, or PBMCs supplied cDNA or gDNA.

Using immunoSEQ multiplex PCR, the repertoire was profiled, and TCRdb retains in-frame clones only, with some absent. The sample consists of around 140,000 clones, approximately 92% of them appearing once. This TCR came from a man aged 18 to 35 with COVID-19, enrolled during active disease. The specimen was peripheral blood. This chain joins TRBV11-3 and TRBJ2-1; D is perhaps TRBD2 (5 bases). The CDR3 coding sequence is TGTGCCAGCAGCTCGGACTTCTACAATGAGCAGTTCTTC. Its translation is CASSSDFYNEQFF.